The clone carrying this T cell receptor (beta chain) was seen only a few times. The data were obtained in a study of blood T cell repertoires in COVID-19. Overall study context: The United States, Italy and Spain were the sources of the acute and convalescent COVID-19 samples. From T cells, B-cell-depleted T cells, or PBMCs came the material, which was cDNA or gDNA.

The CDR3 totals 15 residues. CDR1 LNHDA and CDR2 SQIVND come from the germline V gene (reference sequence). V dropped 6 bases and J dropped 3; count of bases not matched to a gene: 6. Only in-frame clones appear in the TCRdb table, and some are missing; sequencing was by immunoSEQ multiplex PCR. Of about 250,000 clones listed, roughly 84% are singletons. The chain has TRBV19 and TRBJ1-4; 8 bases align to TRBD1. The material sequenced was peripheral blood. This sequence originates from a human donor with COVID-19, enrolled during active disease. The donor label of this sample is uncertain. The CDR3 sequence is CASRDRVAANEKLFF. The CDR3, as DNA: TGTGCCAGTAGGGACAGGGTCGCGGCTAATGAAAAACTGTTTTTT.